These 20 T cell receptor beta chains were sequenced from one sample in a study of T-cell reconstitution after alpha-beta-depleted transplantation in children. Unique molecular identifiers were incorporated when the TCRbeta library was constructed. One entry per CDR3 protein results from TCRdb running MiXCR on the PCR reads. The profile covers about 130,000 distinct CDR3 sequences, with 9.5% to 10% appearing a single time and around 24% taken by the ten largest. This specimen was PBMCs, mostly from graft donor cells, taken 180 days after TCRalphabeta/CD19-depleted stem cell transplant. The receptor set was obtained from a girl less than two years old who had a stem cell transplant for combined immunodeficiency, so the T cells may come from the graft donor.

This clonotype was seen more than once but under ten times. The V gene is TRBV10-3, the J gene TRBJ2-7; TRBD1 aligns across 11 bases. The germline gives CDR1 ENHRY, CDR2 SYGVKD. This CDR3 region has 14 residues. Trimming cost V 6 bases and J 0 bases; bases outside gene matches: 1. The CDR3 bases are TGTGCCATCAGGGGGACAGGGGGCTCCTACGAGCAGTACTTC. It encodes CAIRGTGGSYEQYF.

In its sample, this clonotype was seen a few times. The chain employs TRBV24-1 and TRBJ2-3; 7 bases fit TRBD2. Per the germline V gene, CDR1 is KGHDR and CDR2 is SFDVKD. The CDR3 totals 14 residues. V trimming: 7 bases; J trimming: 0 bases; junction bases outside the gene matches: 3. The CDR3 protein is CATRASGSTDTQYF. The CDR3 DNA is TGTGCCACCAGAGCTAGCGGTAGCACAGATACGCAGTATTTT.

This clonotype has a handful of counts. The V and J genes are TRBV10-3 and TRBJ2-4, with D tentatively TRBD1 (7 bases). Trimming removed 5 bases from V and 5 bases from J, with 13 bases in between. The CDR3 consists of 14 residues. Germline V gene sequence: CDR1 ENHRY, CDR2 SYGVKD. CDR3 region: CAISISRGENIQYF. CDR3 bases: TGTGCCATCAGTATAAGCAGGGGGGAAAACATTCAGTACTTC.

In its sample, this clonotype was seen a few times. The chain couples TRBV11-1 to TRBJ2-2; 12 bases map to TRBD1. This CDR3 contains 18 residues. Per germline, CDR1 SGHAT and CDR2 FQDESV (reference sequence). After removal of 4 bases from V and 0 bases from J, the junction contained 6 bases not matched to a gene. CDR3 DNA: TGTGCCAGCAGCTCCAGGGACAGGGGGCTATCGAACACCGGGGAGCTGTTTTTT. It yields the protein CASSSRDRGLSNTGELFF.

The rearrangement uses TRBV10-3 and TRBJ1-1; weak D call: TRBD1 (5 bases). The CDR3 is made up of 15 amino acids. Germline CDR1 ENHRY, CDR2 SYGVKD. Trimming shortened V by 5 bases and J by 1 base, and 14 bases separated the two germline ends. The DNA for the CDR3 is TGTGCCATCAGTCGGGACTTCCTCAGGAACACTGAAGCTTTCTTT. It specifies CAISRDFLRNTEAFF.

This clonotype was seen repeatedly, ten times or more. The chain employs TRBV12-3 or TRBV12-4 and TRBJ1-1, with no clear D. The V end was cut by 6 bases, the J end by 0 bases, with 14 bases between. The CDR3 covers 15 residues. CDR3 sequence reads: CASSPASRMNTEAFF. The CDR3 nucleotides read TGTGCCAGCAGCCCAGCCAGTCGGATGAACACTGAAGCTTTCTTT.

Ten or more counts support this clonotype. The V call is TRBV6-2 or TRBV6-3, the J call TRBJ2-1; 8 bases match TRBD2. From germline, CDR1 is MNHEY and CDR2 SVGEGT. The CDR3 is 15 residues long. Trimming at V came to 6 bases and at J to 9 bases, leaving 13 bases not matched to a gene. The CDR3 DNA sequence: TGTGCCAGCAGGACCCGACTAGCGTTGAGTCCTGAGCAGTTCTTC. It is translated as CASRTRLALSPEQFF.

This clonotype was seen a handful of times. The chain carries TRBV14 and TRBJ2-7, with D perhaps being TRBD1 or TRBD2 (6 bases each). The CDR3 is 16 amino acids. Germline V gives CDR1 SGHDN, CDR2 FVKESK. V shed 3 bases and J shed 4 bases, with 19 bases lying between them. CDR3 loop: CASSHLSGALLYEQYF. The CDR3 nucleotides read TGTGCCAGCAGCCATTTATCGGGGGCCTTATTATACGAGCAGTACTTC.

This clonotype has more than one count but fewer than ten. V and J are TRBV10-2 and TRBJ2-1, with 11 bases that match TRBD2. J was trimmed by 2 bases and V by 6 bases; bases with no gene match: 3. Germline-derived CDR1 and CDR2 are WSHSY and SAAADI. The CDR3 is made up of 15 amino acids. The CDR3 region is CASRLAGGPYNEQFF. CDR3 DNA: TGCGCCAGCAGGTTAGCGGGAGGGCCCTACAATGAGCAGTTCTTC.

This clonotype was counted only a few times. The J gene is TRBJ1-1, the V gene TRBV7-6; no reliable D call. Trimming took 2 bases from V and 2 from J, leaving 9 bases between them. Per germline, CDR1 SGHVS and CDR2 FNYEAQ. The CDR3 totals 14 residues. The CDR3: CASSLLTSNTEAFF. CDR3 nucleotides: TGTGCCAGCAGCTTACTTACAAGTAACACTGAAGCTTTCTTT.

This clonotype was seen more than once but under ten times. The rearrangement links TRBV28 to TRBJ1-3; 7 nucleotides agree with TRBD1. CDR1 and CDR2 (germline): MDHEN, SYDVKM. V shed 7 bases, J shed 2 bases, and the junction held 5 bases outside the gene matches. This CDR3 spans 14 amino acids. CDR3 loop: CASTMTGTGNTIYF. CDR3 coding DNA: TGTGCCAGCACTATGACAGGGACTGGAAACACCATATATTTT.

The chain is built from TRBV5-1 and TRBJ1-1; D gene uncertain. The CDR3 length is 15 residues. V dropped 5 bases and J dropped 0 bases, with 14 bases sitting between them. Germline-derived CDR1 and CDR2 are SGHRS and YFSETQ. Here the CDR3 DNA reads TGCGCCAGCAGTCTTATCGGACTTTTGAACACTGAAGCTTTCTTT. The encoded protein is CASSLIGLLNTEAFF.

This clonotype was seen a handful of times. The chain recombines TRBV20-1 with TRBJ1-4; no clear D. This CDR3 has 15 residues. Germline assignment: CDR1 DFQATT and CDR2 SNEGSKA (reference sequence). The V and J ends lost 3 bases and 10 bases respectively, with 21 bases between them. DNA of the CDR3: TGCAGTGCTAGCATCTTCAGGTCTTCCGTTGGAAAACTGTTTTTT. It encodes CSASIFRSSVGKLFF.

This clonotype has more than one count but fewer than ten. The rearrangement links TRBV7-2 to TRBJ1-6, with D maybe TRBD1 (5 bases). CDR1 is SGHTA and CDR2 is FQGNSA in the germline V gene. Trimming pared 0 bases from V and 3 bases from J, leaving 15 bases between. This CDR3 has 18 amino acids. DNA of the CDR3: TGTGCCAGCAGCTTAGCTGGCAGGGTAGGCTTCTATAATTCACCCCTCCACTTT. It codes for CASSLAGRVGFYNSPLHF.

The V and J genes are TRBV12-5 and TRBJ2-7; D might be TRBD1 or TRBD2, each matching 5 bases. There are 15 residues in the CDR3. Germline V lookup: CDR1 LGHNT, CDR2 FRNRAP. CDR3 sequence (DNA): TGTGCCACCAGCCCAGTGTGGGACGGCTCCTACGAGCAGTACTTC. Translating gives CATSPVWDGSYEQYF.

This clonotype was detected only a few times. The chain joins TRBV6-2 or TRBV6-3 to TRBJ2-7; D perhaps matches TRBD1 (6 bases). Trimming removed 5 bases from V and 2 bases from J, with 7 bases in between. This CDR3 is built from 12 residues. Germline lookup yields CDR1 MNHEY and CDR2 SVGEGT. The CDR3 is CASSRTAYEQYF. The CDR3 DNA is TGTGCCAGCAGTCGGACAGCCTACGAGCAGTACTTC.

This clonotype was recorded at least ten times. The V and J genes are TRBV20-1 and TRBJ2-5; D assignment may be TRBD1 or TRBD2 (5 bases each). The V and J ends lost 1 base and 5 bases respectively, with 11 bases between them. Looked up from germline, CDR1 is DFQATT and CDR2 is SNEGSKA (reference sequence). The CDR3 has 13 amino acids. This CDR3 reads CSARGGYRETQYF. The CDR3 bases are TGCAGTGCTAGAGGGGGGTATAGGGAGACCCAGTACTTC.

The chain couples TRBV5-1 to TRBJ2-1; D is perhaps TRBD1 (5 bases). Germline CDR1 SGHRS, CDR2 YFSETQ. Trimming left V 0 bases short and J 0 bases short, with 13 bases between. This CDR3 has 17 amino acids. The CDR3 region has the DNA TGCGCCAGCAGCTTGGCCAAGGTAGGGGCCTCCTACAATGAGCAGTTCTTC. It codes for CASSLAKVGASYNEQFF.

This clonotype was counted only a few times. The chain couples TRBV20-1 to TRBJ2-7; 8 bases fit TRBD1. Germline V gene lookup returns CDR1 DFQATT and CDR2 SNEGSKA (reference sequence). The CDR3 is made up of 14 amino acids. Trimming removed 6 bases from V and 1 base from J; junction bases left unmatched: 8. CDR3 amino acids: CSAPPGGRSYEQYF. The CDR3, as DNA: TGCAGTGCCCCCCCAGGGGGCAGGTCCTACGAGCAGTACTTC.

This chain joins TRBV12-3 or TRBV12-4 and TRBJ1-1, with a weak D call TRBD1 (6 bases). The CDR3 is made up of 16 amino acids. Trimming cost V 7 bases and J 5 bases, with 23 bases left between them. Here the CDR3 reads CASTHRLKTGITEAFF. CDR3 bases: TGTGCCAGCACTCATCGACTCAAAACAGGGATTACTGAAGCTTTCTTT.